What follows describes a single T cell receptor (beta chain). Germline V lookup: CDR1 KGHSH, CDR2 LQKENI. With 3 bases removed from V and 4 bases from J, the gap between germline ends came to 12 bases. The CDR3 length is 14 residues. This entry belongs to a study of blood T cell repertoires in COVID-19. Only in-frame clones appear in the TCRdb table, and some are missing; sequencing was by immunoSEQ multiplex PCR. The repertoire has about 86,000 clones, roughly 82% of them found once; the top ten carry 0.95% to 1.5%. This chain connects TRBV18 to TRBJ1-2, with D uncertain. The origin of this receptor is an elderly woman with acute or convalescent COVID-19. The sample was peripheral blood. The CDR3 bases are TGTGCCAGCTCACCGACCGACACTGGCTATGGCTACACCTTC. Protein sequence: CASSPTDTGYGYTF.